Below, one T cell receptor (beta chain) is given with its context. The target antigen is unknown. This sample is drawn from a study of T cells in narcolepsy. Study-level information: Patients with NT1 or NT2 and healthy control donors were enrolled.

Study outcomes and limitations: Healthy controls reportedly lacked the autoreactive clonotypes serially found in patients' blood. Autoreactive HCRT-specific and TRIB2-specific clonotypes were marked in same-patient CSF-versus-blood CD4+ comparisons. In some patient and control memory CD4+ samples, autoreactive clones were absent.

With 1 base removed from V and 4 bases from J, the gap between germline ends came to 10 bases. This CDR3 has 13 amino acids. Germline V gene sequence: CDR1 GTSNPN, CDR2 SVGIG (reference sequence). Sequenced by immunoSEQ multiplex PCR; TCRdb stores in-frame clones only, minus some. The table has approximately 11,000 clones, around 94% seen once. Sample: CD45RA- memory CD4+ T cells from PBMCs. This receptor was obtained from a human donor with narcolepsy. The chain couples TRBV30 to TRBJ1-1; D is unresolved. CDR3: CAWSGSSFTEAFF. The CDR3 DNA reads TGTGCCTGGAGTGGGAGTTCCTTCACTGAAGCTTTCTTT.